The following is a T cell receptor (beta chain) sequence with its context. CDR1 is LGHNA, CDR2 YSLEER, per germline. The V end was cut by 0 bases, the J end by 5 bases, with 19 bases between. This CDR3 is 17 amino acids long. This specimen comes from a study of shared T cell receptors in the human thymus. The data were produced by immunoSEQ multiplex PCR, yet TCRdb's version contains in-frame clones alone and is incomplete. The table shows around 730,000 clones, with approximately 83% occurring only once. These data were also filed under a second study, of human thymus T cells. That paper states: There were highly overlapping thymic repertoires among unrelated individuals, as related research reported.

The sample comprised thymocytes. The chain recombines TRBV4-3 with TRBJ1-1, with D tentatively TRBD1 (5 bases). The sequence derives from a girl under two years old with a congenital heart defect. This CDR3 is CASSQDGESRVGTEAFF. CDR3 in DNA: TGCGCCAGCAGCCAAGACGGCGAATCCAGGGTGGGGACTGAAGCTTTCTTT.